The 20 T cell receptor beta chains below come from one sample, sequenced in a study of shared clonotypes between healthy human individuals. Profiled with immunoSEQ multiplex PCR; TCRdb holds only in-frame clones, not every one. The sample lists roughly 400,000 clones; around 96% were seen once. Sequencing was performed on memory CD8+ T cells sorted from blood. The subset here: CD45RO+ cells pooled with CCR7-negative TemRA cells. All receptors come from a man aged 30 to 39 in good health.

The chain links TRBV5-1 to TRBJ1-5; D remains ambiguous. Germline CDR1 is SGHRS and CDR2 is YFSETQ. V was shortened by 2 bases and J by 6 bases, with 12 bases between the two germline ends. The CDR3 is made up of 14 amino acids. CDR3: CASSLMGIGQPQHF. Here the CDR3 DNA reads TGCGCCAGCAGCTTAATGGGAATCGGTCAGCCCCAGCATTTT.

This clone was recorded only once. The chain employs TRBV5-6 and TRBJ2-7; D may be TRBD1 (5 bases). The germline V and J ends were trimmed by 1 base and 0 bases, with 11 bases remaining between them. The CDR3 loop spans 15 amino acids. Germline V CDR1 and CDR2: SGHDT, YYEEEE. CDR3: CASSLQGIGSYEQYF. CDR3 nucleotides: TGTGCCAGCAGCTTGCAGGGTATCGGCTCCTACGAGCAGTACTTC.

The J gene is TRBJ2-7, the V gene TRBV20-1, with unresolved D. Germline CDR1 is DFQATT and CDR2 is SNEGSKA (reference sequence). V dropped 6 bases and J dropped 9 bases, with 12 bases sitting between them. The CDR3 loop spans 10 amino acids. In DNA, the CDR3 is TGCAGTGCAAAGAGGATGAGGCAGTACTTC. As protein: CSAKRMRQYF.

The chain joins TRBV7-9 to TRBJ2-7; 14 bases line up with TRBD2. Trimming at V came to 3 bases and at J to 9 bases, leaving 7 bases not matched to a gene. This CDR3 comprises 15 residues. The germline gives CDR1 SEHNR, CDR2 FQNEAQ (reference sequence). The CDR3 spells CASSFPTSGRAAQYF. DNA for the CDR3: TGTGCCAGCAGCTTCCCGACTAGCGGGAGGGCCGCGCAGTACTTC.

The CDR3 loop reads CASSEGLAGTDTQYF. DNA of the CDR3: TGTGCCAGCAGCGAGGGACTAGCGGGAACAGATACGCAGTATTTT. The J gene is TRBJ2-3, the V gene TRBV5-5; 13 bases are shared with TRBD2. This CDR3 has 15 amino acids. The trim removed 4 bases at V and 3 bases at J, leaving 2 bases unmatched. CDR1 is SGHKS and CDR2 is YYEKEE in the germline V gene (reference sequence).

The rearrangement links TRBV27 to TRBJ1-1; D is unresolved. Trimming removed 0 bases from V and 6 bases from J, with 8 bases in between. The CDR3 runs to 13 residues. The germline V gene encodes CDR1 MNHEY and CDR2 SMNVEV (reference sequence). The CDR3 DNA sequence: TGTGCCAGCAGTTTATCGTGGGTGTCTGAAGCTTTCTTT. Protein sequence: CASSLSWVSEAFF.

CDR3 region: CASSFAGANTGELFF. CDR3 DNA sequence: TGTGCCAGCAGTTTTGCGGGAGCGAACACCGGGGAGCTGTTTTTT. The chain carries TRBV28 and TRBJ2-2, with 7 nucleotides matching TRBD2. Germline V lookup: CDR1 MDHEN, CDR2 SYDVKM. The junction had 1 base not matched to a gene; V was cut back by 3 bases and J by 0 bases. This CDR3 is built from 15 residues.

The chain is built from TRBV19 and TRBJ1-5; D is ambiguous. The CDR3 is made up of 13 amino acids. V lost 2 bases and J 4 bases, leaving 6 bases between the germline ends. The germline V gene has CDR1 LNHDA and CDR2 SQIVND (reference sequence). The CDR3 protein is CASSISGNQPQHF. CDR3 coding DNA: TGTGCCAGTAGTATAAGCGGGAATCAGCCCCAGCATTTT.

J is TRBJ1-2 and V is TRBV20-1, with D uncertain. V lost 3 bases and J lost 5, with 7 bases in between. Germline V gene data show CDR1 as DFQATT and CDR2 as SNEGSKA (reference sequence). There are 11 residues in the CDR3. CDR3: CSARWQYGYTF. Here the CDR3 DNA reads TGCAGTGCTAGGTGGCAGTATGGCTACACCTTC.

The CDR3 sequence: CSVEGTSGSTDTQYF. The DNA for the CDR3 is TGCAGCGTTGAAGGGACTAGCGGGAGCACAGATACGCAGTATTTT. The rearrangement joins TRBV29-1 to TRBJ2-3; 11 positions agree with TRBD2. The V segment lost 1 base and the J segment 0 bases; nucleotides outside the gene matches: 0. Germline V CDR1 and CDR2: SQVTM, ANQGSEA. This CDR3 contains 15 residues.

Here the CDR3 DNA reads TGTGCCAGCAGTGACACCCGCGGGGGCTACCTACTGGATGAGCAGTTCTTC. Translated: CASSDTRGGYLLDEQFF. The rearrangement joins TRBV6-1 to TRBJ2-1; D is possibly TRBD2 (7 bases). This CDR3 spans 17 amino acids. Trimming took 3 bases from V and 8 from J, leaving 23 bases between them. Germline V gives CDR1 MNHNS, CDR2 SASEGT.

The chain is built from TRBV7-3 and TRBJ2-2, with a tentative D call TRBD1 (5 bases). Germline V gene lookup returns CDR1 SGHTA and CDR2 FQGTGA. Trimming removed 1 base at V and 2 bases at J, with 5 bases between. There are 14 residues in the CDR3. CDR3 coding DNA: TGTGCCAGCAGCTTAAGGACAAACACCGGGGAGCTGTTTTTT. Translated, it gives CASSLRTNTGELFF. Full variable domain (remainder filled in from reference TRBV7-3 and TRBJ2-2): GAGVSQTPSNKVTEKGKYVELRCDPISGHTALYWYRQSLGQGPEFLIYFQGTGAADDSGLPNDRFFAVRPEGSVSTLKIQRTERGDSAVYLCASSLRTNTGELFFGEGSRLTVL.

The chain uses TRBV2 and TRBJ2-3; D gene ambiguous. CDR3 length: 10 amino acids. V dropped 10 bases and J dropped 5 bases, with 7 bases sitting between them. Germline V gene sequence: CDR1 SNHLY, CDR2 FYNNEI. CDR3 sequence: CAIWRDTQYF. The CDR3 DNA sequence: TGTGCCATATGGCGAGATACGCAGTATTTT. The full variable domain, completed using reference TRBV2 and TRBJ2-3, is EPEVTQTPSHQVTQMGQEVILRCVPISNHLYFYWYRQILGQKVEFLVSFYNNEISEKSEIFDDQFSVERPDGSNFTLKIRSTKLEDSAMYFCAIWRDTQYFGPGTRLTVL.

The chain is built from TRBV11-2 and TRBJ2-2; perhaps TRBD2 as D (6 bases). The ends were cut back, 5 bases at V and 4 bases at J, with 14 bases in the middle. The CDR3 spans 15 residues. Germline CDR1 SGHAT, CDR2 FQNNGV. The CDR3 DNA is TGTGCCAGCAGCAGAGGGGACTTTCTCACCGGGGAGCTGTTTTTT. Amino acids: CASSRGDFLTGELFF.

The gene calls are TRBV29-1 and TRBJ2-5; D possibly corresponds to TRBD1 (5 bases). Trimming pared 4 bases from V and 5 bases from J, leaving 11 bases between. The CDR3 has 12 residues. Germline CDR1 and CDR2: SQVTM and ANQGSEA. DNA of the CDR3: TGCAGCGTTGCTGGGGCCGGGGAGACCCAGTACTTC. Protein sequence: CSVAGAGETQYF.

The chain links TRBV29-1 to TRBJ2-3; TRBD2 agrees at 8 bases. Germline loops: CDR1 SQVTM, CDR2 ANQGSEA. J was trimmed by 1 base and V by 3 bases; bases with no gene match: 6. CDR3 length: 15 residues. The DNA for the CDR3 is TGCAGCGTTGAGGGGTCGCGGGAGGGCACAGATACGCAGTATTTT. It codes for CSVEGSREGTDTQYF.

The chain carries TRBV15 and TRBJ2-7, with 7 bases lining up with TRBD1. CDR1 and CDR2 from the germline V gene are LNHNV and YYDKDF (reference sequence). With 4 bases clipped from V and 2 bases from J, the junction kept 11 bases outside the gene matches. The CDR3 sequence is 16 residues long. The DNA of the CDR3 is TGTGCCACCAGCACCCTCGGGGACAGCCTCCCCTACGAGCAGTACTTC. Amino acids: CATSTLGDSLPYEQYF.

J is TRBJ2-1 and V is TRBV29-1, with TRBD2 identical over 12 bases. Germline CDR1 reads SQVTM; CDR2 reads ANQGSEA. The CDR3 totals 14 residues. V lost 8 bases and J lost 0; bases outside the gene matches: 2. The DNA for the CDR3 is TGCAGCCAGACTAGCGGGGGCTCCTACAATGAGCAGTTCTTC. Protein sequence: CSQTSGGSYNEQFF.

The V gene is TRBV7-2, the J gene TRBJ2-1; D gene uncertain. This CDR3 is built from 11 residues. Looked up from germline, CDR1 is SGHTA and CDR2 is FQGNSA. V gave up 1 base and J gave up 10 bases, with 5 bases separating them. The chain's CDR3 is CASSLVWEQFF. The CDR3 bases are TGTGCCAGCAGCTTAGTTTGGGAGCAGTTCTTC.

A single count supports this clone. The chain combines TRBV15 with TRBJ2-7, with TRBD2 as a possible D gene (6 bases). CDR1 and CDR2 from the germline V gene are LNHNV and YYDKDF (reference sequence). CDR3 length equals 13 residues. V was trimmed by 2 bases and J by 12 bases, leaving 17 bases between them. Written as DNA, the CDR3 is TGTGCCACCAGCAGATCCCGCGGGGAGCGAGTGTACTTC. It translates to CATSRSRGERVYF.